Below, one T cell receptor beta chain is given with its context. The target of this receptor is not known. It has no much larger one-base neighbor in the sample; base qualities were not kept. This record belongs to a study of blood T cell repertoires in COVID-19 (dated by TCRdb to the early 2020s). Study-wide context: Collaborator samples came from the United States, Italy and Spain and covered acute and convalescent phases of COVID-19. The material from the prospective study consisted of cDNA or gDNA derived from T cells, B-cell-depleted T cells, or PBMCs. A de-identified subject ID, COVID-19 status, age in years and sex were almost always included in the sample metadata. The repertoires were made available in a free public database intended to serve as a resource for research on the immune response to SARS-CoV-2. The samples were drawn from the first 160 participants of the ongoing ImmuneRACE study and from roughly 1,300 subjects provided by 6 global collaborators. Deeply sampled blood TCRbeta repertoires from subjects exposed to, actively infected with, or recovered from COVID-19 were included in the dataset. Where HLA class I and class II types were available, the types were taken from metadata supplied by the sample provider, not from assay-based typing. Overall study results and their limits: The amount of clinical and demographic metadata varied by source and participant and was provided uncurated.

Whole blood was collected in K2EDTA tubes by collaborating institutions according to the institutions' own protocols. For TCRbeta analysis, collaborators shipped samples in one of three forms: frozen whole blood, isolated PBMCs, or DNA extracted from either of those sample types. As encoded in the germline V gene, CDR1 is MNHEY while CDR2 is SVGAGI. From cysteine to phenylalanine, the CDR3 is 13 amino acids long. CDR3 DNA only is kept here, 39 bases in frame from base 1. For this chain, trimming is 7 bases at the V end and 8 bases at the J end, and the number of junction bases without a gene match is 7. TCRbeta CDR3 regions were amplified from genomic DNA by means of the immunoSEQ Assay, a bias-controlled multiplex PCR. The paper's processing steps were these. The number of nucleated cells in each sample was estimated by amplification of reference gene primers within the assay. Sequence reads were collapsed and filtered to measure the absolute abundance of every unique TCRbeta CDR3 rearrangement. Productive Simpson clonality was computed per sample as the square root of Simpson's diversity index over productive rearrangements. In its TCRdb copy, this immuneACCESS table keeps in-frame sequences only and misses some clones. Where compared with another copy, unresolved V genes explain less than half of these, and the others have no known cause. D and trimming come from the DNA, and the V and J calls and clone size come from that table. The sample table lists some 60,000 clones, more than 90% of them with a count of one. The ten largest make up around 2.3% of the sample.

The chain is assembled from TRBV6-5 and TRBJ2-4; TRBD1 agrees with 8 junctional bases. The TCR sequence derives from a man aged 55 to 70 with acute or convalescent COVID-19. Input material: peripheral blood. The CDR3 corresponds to CASNIRGLDIQYF. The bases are TGTGCCAGCAACATCAGGGGGCTGGACATTCAGTACTTC.